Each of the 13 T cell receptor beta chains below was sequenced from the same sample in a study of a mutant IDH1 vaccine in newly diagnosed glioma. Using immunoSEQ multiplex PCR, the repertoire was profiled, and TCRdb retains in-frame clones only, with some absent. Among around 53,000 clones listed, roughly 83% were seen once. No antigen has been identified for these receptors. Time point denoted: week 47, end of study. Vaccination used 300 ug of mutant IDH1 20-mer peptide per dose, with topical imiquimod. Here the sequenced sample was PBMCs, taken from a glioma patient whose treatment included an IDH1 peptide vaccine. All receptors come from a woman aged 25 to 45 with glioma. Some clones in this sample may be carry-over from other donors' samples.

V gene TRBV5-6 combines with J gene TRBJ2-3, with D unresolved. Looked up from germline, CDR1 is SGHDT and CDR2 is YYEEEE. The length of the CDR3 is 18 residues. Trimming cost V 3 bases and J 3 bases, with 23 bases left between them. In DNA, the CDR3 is TGTGCCAGCAGCTCAAAACTTAGATACACCTCCCTTACAGATACGCAGTATTTT. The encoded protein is CASSSKLRYTSLTDTQYF. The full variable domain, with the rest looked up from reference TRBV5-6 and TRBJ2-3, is DAGVTQSPTHLIKTRGQQVTLRCSPKSGHDTVSWYQQALGQGPQFIFQYYEEEERQRGNFPDRFSGHQFPNYSSELNVNALLLGDSALYLCASSSKLRYTSLTDTQYFGPGTRLTVL.

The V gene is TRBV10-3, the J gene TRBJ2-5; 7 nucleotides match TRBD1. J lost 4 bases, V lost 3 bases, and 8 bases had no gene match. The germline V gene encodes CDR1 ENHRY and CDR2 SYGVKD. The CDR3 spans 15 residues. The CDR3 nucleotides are TGTGCCATCAGTGACCAGACAGGGCGCCGAGAGACCCAGTACTTC. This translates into CAISDQTGRRETQYF.

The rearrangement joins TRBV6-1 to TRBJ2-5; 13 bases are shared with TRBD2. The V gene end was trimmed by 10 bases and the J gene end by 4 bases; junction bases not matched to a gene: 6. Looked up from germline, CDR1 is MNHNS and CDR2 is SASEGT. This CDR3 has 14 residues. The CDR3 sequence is CATRTSGSRETQYF. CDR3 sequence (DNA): TGTGCCACCAGGACTAGCGGGAGCCGAGAGACCCAGTACTTC.

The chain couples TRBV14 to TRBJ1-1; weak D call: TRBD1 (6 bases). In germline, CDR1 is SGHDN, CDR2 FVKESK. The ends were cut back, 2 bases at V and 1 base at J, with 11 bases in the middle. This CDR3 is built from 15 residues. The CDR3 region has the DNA TGTGCCAGCAGCCAACTATGGACAGCGAACACTGAAGCTTTCTTT. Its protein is CASSQLWTANTEAFF. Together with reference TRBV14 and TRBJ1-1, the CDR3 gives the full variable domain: EAGVTQFPSHSVIEKGQTVTLRCDPISGHDNLYWYRRVMGKEIKFLLHFVKESKQDESGMPNNRFLAERTGGTYSTLKVQPAELEDSGVYFCASSQLWTANTEAFFGQGTRLTVV.

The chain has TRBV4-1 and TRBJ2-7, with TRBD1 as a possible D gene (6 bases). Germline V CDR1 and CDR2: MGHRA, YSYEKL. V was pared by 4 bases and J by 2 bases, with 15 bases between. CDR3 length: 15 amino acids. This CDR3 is CASSLTGQPTYEQYF. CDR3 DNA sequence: TGCGCCAGCAGCCTAACGGGACAACCTACCTACGAGCAGTACTTC.

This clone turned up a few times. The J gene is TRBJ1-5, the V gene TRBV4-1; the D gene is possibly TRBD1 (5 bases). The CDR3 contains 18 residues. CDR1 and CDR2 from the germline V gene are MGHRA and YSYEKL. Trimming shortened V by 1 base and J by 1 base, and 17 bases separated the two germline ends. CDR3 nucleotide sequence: TGCGCCAGCAGCCAAGCCTTCGGGACCCGAGGAAGCAATCAGCCCCAGCATTTT. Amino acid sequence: CASSQAFGTRGSNQPQHF.

The chain's CDR3 is CASSRDRGYEQYF. The CDR3 nucleotides read TGTGCCAGCAGCCGGGACAGGGGCTACGAGCAGTACTTC. V is TRBV5-4 and J is TRBJ2-7, with 10 bases matching TRBD1. The ends lost 4 bases at V and 3 bases at J; junction bases unmatched: 1. The germline V gene has CDR1 SGHNT and CDR2 YYREEE (reference sequence). This CDR3 has 13 amino acids.

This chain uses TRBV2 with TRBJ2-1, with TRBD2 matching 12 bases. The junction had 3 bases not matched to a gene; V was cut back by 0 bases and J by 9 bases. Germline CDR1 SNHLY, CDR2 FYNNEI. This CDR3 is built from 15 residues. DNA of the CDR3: TGTGCCAGCAGTGAAGCCACTAGCGGGAGGATTGAGCAGTTCTTC. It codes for CASSEATSGRIEQFF.

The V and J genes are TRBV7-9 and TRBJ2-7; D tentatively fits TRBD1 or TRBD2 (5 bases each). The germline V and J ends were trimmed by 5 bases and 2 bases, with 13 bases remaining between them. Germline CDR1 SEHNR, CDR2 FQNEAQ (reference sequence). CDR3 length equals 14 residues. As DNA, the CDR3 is TGTGCCAGCAGCGTCGGGACCGGCCCCTACGAGCAGTACTTC. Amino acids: CASSVGTGPYEQYF.

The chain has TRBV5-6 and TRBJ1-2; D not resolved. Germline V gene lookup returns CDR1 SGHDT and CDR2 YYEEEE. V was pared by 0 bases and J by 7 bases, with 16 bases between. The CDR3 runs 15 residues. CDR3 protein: CASSLAEGKGGGYTF. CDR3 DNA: TGTGCCAGCAGCTTGGCCGAAGGGAAAGGTGGTGGCTACACCTTC.

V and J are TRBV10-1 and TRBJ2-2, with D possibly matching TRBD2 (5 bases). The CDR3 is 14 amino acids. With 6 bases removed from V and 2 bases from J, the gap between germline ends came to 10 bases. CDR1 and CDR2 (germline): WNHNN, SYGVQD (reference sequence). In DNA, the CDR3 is TGCGCCAGCAGCGCTGGACTCAACACCGGGGAGCTGTTTTTT. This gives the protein CASSAGLNTGELFF.

Here the CDR3 DNA reads TGCGCCAGCAGCAAAACGACTAGCGCCGGGGAGCTGTTTTTT. Translation gives CASSKTTSAGELFF. The chain couples TRBV5-1 to TRBJ2-2, with 8 nucleotides matching TRBD2. The ends lost 4 bases at V and 6 bases at J; junction bases unmatched: 5. In germline, CDR1 is SGHRS, CDR2 YFSETQ. The CDR3 consists of 14 residues.

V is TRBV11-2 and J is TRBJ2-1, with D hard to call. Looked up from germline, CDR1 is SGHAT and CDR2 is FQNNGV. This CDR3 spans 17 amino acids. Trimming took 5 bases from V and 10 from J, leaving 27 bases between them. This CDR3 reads CASSTPPLVLPTNEQFF. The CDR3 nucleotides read TGTGCCAGCAGCACCCCCCCCCTAGTTCTCCCCACAAACGAGCAGTTCTTC.